This passage covers 17 T cell receptor beta chains from one sample sequenced in a study of OX40 agonist ivuxolimab in advanced cancers. Only in-frame clones appear in the TCRdb table, and some are missing; sequencing was by immunoSEQ multiplex PCR. The profile shows about 57,000 clones, about 87% of them singletons. Specimen: CD4+ or CD8+ T cells sorted from blood, collected in a trial of the OX40 agonist ivuxolimab. The receptors were gathered from an adult with an advanced solid tumor such as melanoma, head and neck, liver or kidney cancer.

This clone appeared a single time. The CDR3 nucleotides read TGTGCCAGCAGCCGACGGACTGGTAGCTCCTATAATTCACCCCTCCACTTT. Translating it yields CASSRRTGSSYNSPLHF. The chain couples TRBV5-5 to TRBJ1-6; D is ambiguous. Trimming removed 4 bases from V and 0 bases from J, with 14 bases in between. This CDR3 has 17 amino acids. The germline CDR1 and CDR2 sequences are SGHKS and YYEKEE (reference sequence).

In nucleotides, the CDR3 is TGTGCCAGCAGCCCCCCCGCGGCGGGAGTAGCAGATACGCAGTATTTT. It is translated as CASSPPAAGVADTQYF. This rearrangement joins TRBV9 to TRBJ2-3; 7 bases agree with TRBD2. V shed 4 bases and J 4 bases; nucleotides not matched to a gene: 12. Germline V gives CDR1 SGDLS, CDR2 YYNGEE. The CDR3 spans 16 residues. The whole variable domain, remainder taken from reference TRBV9 and TRBJ2-3, is DSGVTQTPKHLITATGQRVTLRCSPRSGDLSVYWYQQSLDQGLQFLIQYYNGEERAKGNILERFSAQQFPDLHSELNLSSLELGDSALYFCASSPPAAGVADTQYFGPGTRLTVL.

A word on this clone: Additional DNA sequences in this sample encode the identical CDR3. The CDR3 coding sequence is TGTGCCAGCAGCTTAGCCGTTGACAGGGCTAACTATGGCTACACCTTC. It translates to CASSLAVDRANYGYTF. The chain couples TRBV7-2 to TRBJ1-2, with 7 bases that match TRBD1. CDR3 length equals 16 residues. Germline lookup yields CDR1 SGHTA and CDR2 FQGNSA. The V gene end was trimmed by 0 bases and the J gene end by 0 bases; junction bases not matched to a gene: 4.

The J gene is TRBJ2-7, the V gene TRBV18; 12 nucleotides match TRBD2. Trimming cost V 2 bases and J 0 bases; bases outside gene matches: 2. The CDR3 has 16 amino acids. Germline lookup yields CDR1 KGHSH and CDR2 LQKENI. CDR3 sequence (DNA): TGTGCCAGCTCACCAACTAGCGGGGGGTCCTCCTACGAGCAGTACTTC. This codes for CASSPTSGGSSYEQYF.

The chain employs TRBV30 and TRBJ2-3, with no clear D. The germline V gene has CDR1 GTSNPN and CDR2 SVGIG (reference sequence). The V end lost 2 bases, the J end lost 7 bases, and 7 bases lay between the germline ends. The CDR3 runs 11 residues. CDR3 residues: CAWSSAYTQYF. DNA of the CDR3: TGTGCCTGGAGTTCGGCATATACGCAGTATTTT.

This chain links TRBV7-8 with TRBJ1-1; D uncertain. The CDR3 sequence is 13 residues long. Germline V gene data show CDR1 as SGHVS and CDR2 as FQNEAQ. V was cut by 5 bases and J by 11 bases, with 18 bases left in between. The CDR3 nucleotides read TGTGCCAGCAGCCCTACTAGGGAGGGTCTCGCTTTCTTT. As protein: CASSPTREGLAFF.

The V gene is TRBV4-3, the J gene TRBJ2-3, with a tentative D call TRBD2 (5 bases). V was clipped by 0 bases and J by 0 bases, with 10 bases between them. CDR3 length equals 16 residues. Germline V gene lookup returns CDR1 LGHNA and CDR2 YSLEER. The CDR3 region is CASSQDYGGSTDTQYF. Here the CDR3 DNA reads TGCGCCAGCAGCCAAGACTATGGCGGGAGCACAGATACGCAGTATTTT.

This sequence joins TRBV7-9 and TRBJ1-5; 7 bases agree with TRBD1. Germline trimming cut 5 bases from V and 4 bases from J; bases unmatched to any gene: 5. CDR1 and CDR2 (germline): SEHNR, FQNEAQ (reference sequence). This CDR3 has 14 amino acids. CDR3 bases: TGTGCCAGCAGCAACACAGGGGATAATCAGCCCCAGCATTTT. It yields the protein CASSNTGDNQPQHF.

The chain recombines TRBV7-9 with TRBJ2-6, with TRBD1 matching over 9 bases. The CDR3 extends over 16 amino acids. Germline lookup yields CDR1 SEHNR and CDR2 FQNEAQ (reference sequence). V was clipped by 5 bases and J by 4 bases; unmatched bases: 6. CDR3 sequence (DNA): TGTGCCAGCAGCATCGGACAGGGGCCCGGGGCCAACGTCCTGACTTTC. Residues: CASSIGQGPGANVLTF.

V usage is TRBV4-3 and J usage is TRBJ1-5, with D unresolved. V lost 1 base to trimming and J lost 6 bases, with 10 bases between them. The CDR3 is 14 residues long. In germline, CDR1 is LGHNA, CDR2 YSLEER. CDR3 in amino acids: CASSQAVGAQPQHF. The CDR3 region has the DNA TGCGCCAGCAGCCAAGCTGTGGGCGCTCAGCCCCAGCATTTT.

Here the CDR3 reads CASSPNYQETQYF. The CDR3 DNA reads TGTGCCAGCAGCCCCAACTACCAAGAGACCCAGTACTTC. This rearrangement joins TRBV6-5 to TRBJ2-5; D is ambiguous. CDR1 is MNHEY, CDR2 SVGAGI, per germline. The V end lost 6 bases, the J end lost 0 bases, and 8 bases lay between the germline ends. The CDR3 totals 13 residues.

The chain uses TRBV10-1 and TRBJ1-3; D uncertain. Trimming left V 6 bases short and J 1 base short, with 7 bases between. The CDR3 is 13 amino acids. Per the germline V gene, CDR1 is WNHNN and CDR2 is SYGVQD (reference sequence). CDR3 bases: TGCGCCAGCAGCCAGTCTTCTGGAAACACCATATATTTT. Translation: CASSQSSGNTIYF.

This chain joins TRBV19 and TRBJ2-1, with 11 bases aligning to TRBD2. The CDR3 has 14 residues. The junction had 4 bases not matched to a gene; V was cut back by 7 bases and J by 5 bases. Per germline, CDR1 LNHDA and CDR2 SQIVND (reference sequence). The CDR3 spells CASINSGGDNEQFF. CDR3 in DNA: TGTGCCAGTATCAATAGCGGGGGGGACAATGAGCAGTTCTTC.

The chain recombines TRBV11-3 with TRBJ2-3; tentatively, D is TRBD2 (6 bases). Germline V gene data show CDR1 as SGHNT and CDR2 as YENEEA. V was trimmed by 5 bases and J by 3 bases, leaving 12 bases between them. The CDR3 is 14 residues long. The CDR3 sequence: CASSGGTATDTQYF. CDR3 nucleotides: TGTGCCAGCAGCGGCGGGACCGCAACAGATACGCAGTATTTT.

This chain's CDR3 is CASSPRTSGAYEQYF. Written as DNA, the CDR3 is TGTGCCAGCAGCCCGCGGACTAGCGGCGCCTACGAGCAGTACTTC. The J gene is TRBJ2-7, the V gene TRBV7-9; TRBD2 aligns across 10 bases. V was clipped by 5 bases and J by 2 bases; unmatched bases: 6. The CDR3 is 15 residues long. CDR1 SEHNR and CDR2 FQNEAQ come from the germline V gene (reference sequence).

This chain links TRBV2 with TRBJ1-5, with D perhaps matching TRBD1 (5 bases). The V and J ends lost 7 bases and 2 bases respectively, with 21 bases between them. Germline values: CDR1 SNHLY, CDR2 FYNNEI. CDR3 length equals 17 residues. This chain's CDR3 is CASITQPAPGRNQPQHF. CDR3 coding DNA: TGTGCCAGCATCACACAGCCGGCCCCGGGGCGCAATCAGCCCCAGCATTTT.

This chain uses TRBV9 with TRBJ1-1, with D uncertain. The CDR3 has 15 amino acids. The V gene lost 0 bases and the J gene lost 1 base, with 10 bases spanning the gap. Germline loops: CDR1 SGDLS, CDR2 YYNGEE. In DNA, the CDR3 is TGTGCCAGCAGCGTAGCCGGGCACGGGAACACTGAAGCTTTCTTT. It translates to CASSVAGHGNTEAFF.